Given below is one T cell receptor beta chain in context. Trimming stripped 4 bases from V and 8 bases from J, with 12 bases between. Germline V gene sequence: CDR1 SGHTA, CDR2 FQGTGA. The CDR3 is 13 residues long. The data were taken from a study of T-cell memory formation after mild COVID-19. Study information: There were largely donor-specific TCR clusters.

TCRdb reprocessed the 5' RACE reads via MiXCR and lists one record per CDR3 protein. The sample has 140,000 to 150,000 distinct CDR3 sequences, under 25% seen once. The sample comprised PBMCs or a T cell subset sorted from them (not recorded which). V gene TRBV7-3 combines with J gene TRBJ2-1; D not resolved. The sequence was collected from an adult woman who had mild COVID-19 (a few samples of this study predate the infection). Cell type and time point are not known. The CDR3 nucleotides read TGTGCCAGCAGCTACTCCCTTCGCGATGAGCAGTTCTTC. Protein sequence: CASSYSLRDEQFF.